This T cell receptor beta chain was captured by sequencing in a study of T cell responses to AZD1222 COVID-19 vaccine. Only in-frame clones appear in the TCRdb table, and some are missing; sequencing was by immunoSEQ multiplex PCR. The repertoire holds fewer than 120,000 clones, 80% to 95% seen once, with more than 2% in the top ten. V was clipped by 4 bases and J by 6 bases, with 12 bases between them. This CDR3 region has 13 residues. Per the germline V gene, CDR1 is SGHTA and CDR2 is FQGNSA. Findings of the study overall: Per reports, nearly half of all spike-specific TCRs target regions that are unmutated in variants. Baseline antibody screening turned up just a handful of seropositive AZD1222 recipients. The donors showed a predominance of white British ancestry and of females, with possible underestimation of clonal diversity.

On this clone: Its antigen is unidentified.

The J gene is TRBJ1-2, the V gene TRBV7-2, with unresolved D. The specimen was peripheral blood, collected 28 days after the second AZD1222 dose. The TCR sequence derives from an adult who received the AZD1222 COVID-19 vaccine. CDR3 in amino acids: CASSYDRVNGYTF. The CDR3 bases are TGTGCCAGCAGCTATGACCGAGTAAATGGCTACACCTTC.